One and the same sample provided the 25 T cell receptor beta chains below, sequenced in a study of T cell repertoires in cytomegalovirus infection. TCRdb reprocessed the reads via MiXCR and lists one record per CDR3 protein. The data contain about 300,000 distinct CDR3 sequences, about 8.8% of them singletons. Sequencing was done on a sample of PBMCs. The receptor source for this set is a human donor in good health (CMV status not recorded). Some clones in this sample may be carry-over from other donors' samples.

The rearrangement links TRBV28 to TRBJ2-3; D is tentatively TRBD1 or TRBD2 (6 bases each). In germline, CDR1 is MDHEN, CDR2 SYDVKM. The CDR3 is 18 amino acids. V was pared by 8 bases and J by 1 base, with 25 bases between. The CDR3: CASLPWGAINPGTDTQYF. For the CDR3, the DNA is TGTGCCAGCCTCCCCTGGGGGGCCATCAATCCGGGCACAGATACGCAGTATTTT.

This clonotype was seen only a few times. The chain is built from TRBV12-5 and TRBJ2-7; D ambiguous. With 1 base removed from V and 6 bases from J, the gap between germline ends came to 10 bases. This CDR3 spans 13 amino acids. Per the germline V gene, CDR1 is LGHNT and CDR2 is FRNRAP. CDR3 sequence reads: CASGLGGIGEQYF. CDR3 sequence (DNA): TGTGCTAGTGGTTTGGGGGGTATCGGCGAGCAGTACTTC.

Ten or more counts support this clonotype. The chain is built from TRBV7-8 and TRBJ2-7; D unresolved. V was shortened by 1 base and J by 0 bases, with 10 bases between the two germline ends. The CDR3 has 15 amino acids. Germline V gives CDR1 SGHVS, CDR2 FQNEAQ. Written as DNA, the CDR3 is TGTGCCAGCAGCTTAGGTCGACTGAACTCCTACGAGCAGTACTTC. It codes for CASSLGRLNSYEQYF.

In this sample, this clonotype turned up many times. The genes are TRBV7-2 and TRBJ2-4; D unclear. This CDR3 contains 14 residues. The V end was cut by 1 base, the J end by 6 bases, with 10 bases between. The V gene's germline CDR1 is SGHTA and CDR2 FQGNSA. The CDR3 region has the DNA TGTGCCAGCAGCTTAGTTCGAGAGGCAAACATTCAGTACTTC. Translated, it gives CASSLVREANIQYF.

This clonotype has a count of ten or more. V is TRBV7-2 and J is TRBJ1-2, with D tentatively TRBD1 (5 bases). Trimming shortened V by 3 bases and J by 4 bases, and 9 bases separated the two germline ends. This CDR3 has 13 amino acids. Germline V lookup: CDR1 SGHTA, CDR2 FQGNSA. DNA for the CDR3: TGTGCCAGCAGCTTCCCGACAGCCTATGGCTACACCTTC. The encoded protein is CASSFPTAYGYTF.

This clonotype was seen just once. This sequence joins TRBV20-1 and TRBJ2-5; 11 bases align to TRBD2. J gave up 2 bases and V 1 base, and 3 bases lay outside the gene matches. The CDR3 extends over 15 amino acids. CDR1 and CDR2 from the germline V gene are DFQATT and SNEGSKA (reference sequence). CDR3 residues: CSARATSGAQETQYF. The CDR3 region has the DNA TGCAGTGCTAGAGCGACTAGCGGGGCTCAAGAGACCCAGTACTTC.

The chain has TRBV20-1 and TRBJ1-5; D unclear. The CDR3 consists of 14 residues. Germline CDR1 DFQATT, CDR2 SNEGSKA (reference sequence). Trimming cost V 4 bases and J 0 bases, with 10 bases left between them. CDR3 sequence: CSAMDIHSNQPQHF. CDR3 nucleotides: TGCAGTGCTATGGATATCCATAGCAATCAGCCCCAGCATTTT.

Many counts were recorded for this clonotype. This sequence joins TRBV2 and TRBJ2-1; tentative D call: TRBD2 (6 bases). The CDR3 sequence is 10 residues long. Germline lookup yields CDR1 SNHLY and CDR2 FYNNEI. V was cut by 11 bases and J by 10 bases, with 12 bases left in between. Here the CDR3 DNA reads TGTGCCCTACAGGAGGGAGAGCAGTTCTTC. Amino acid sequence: CALQEGEQFF.

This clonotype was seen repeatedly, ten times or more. CDR3 coding DNA: TGTGCCAGCAGCCTGGGACTTATAAGCTCTGGGGCCAACGTCCTGACTTTC. Its translation: CASSLGLISSGANVLTF. The chain employs TRBV6-1 and TRBJ2-6; TRBD2 is a possible D gene (6 bases). Germline V gene data show CDR1 as MNHNS and CDR2 as SASEGT. CDR3 length equals 17 residues. V was cut by 6 bases and J by 0 bases, with 15 bases left in between.

The CDR3 DNA follows: TGTGCCAGCAGCGTACGGCCGGGACAGGGGGCGCGGGAGACCCAGTACTTC. This sequence encodes CASSVRPGQGARETQYF. This chain joins TRBV9 and TRBJ2-5; 12 bases map to TRBD1. The ends lost 1 base at V and 5 bases at J; junction bases unmatched: 9. The CDR3 length is 17 residues. Per the germline V gene, CDR1 is SGDLS and CDR2 is YYNGEE.

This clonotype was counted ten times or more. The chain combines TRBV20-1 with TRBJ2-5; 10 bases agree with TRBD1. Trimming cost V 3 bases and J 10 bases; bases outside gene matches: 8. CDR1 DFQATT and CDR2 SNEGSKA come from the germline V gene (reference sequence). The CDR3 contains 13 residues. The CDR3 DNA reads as TGCAGTGCTAGGTGGGACAGGGGAGGCTACCAGTACTTC. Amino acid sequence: CSARWDRGGYQYF.

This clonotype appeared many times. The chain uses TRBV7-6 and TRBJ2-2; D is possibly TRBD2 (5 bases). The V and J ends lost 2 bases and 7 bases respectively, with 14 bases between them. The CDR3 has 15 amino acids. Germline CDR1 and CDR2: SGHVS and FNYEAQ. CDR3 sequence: CASSLLTTGGGELFF. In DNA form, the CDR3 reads TGTGCCAGCAGCTTATTAACAACCGGAGGCGGGGAGCTGTTTTTT. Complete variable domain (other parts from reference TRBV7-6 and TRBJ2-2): GAGVSQSPRYKVTKRGQDVALRCDPISGHVSLYWYRQALGQGPEFLTYFNYEAQQDKSGLPNDRFSAERPEGSISTLTIQRTEQRDSAMYRCASSLLTTGGGELFFGEGSRLTVL.

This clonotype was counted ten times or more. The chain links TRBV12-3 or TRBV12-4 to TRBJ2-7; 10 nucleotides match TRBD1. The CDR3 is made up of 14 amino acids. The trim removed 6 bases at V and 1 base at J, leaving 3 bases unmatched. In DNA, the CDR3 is TGTGCCAGCAGGGGGACAGGGGCTTCCTACGAGCAGTACTTC. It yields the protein CASRGTGASYEQYF.

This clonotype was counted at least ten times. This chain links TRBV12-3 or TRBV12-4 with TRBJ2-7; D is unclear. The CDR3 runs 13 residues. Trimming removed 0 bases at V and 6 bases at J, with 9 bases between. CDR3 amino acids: CASSLAWGTEQYV. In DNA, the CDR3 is TGTGCCAGCAGTTTAGCGTGGGGTACCGAGCAGTACGTC.

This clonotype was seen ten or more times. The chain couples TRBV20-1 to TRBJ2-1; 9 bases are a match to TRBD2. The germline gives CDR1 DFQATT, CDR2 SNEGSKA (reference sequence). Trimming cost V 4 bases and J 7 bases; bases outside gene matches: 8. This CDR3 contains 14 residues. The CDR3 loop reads CSANAGGPGNEQFF. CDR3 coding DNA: TGCAGTGCTAACGCGGGGGGGCCTGGTAATGAGCAGTTCTTC.

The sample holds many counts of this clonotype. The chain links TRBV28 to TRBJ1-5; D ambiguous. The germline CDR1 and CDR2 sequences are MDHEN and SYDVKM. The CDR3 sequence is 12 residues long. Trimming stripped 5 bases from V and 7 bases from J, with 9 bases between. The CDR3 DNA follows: TGTGCCAGCAGTACCGGCCAACAGCCCCAGCATTTT. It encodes CASSTGQQPQHF.

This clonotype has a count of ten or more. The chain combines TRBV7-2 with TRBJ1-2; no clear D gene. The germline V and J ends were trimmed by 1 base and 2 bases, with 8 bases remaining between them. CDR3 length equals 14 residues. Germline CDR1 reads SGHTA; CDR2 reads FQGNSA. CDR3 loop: CASSLDIQNYGYTF. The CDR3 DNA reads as TGTGCCAGCAGCTTAGATATACAGAACTATGGCTACACCTTC.

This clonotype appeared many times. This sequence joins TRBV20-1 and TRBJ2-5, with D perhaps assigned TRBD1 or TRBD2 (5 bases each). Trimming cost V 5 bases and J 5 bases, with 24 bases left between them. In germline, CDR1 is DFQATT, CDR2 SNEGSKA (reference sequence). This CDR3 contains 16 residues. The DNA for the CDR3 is TGCAGTGCTCTAAACCCCCCGGGACCCGCGAGGGAGACCCAGTACTTC. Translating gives CSALNPPGPARETQYF.

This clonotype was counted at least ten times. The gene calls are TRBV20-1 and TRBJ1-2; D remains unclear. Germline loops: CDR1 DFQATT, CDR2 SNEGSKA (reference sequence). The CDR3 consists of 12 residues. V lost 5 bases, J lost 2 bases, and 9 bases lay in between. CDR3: CSAWTTNYGYTF. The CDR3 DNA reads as TGCAGTGCTTGGACGACAAACTATGGCTACACCTTC.

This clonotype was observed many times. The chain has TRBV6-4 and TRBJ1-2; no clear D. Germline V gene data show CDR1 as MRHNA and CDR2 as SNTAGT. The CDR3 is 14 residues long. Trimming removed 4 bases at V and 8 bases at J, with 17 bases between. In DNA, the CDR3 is TGTGCCAGCAGTGTGGACGGTCGAATAAGAGGCTACACCTTC. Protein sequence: CASSVDGRIRGYTF.

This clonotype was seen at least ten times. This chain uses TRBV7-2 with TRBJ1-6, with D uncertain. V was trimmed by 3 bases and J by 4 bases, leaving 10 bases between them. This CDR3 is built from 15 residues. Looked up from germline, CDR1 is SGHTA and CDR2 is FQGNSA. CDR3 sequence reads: CASSFSRAYNSPLHF. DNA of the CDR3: TGTGCCAGCAGCTTTTCAAGGGCGTATAATTCACCCCTCCACTTT.

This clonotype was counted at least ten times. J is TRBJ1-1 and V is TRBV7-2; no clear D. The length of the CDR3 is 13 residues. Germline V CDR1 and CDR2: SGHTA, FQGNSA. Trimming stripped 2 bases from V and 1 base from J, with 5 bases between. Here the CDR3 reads CASSLTRNTEAFF. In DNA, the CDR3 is TGTGCCAGCAGCTTAACCAGGAACACTGAAGCTTTCTTT.

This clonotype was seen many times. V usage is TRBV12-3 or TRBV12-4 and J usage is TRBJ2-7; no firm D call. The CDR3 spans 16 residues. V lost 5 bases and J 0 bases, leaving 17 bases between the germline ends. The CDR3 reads CASSAPGPISSYEQYV. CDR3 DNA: TGTGCCAGCAGTGCCCCCGGACCGATAAGCTCCTACGAGCAGTACGTC.

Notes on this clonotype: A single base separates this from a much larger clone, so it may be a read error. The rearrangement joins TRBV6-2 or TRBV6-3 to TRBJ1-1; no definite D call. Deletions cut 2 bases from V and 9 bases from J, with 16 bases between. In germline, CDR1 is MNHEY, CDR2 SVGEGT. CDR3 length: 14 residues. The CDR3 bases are TGTGCCAGCAGTTACACAAGAGGTTCGGGGAAAGCTTTCTTT. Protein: CASSYTRGSGKAFF.

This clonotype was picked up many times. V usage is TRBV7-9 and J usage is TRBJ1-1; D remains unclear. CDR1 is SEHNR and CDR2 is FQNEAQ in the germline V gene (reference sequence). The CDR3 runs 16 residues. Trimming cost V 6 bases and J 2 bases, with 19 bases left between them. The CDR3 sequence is CASSPVGKGTNTEAFF. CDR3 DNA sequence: TGTGCCAGCAGTCCCGTAGGGAAGGGAACTAACACTGAAGCTTTCTTT.